What follows is one T cell receptor beta chain and its context. Antigen: not known. The sample comes from a study of shared clonotypes between healthy human individuals. Germline V gene lookup returns CDR1 SGDLS and CDR2 YYNGEE. This CDR3 has 16 amino acids. The ends were cut back, 4 bases at V and 0 bases at J, with 14 bases in the middle. CD45RO-negative CD8 cells positively selected for CCR7 made up the naive population, which excluded terminally differentiated effector memory CD45RA+ cells. Sorted-subset replicate PCR reactions contained about 200 ng DNA, corresponding to some 29,000 T cell genomes. TCRdb's table, derived via immunoSEQ multiplex PCR, lists solely in-frame clones and lacks some. The sample lists roughly 810,000 clones, around 96% seen once, with over 0.2% in the top ten. Whole-study results and caveats: A generally larger estimated richness was seen in naive subsets than in memory subsets. At large depth, rarefaction still showed sorted-subset sequencing to be incomplete. It was the few donors that limited the genetic and exposure-history diversity represented.

The clonotype originates from a young man in good health. J is TRBJ2-1 and V is TRBV9; tentatively, D is TRBD2 (6 bases). The sequencing input was naive CD8+ T cells sorted from blood. Here the CDR3 reads CASSPPTGDSYNEQFF. The CDR3 DNA is TGTGCCAGCAGCCCCCCAACGGGAGACTCCTACAATGAGCAGTTCTTC.